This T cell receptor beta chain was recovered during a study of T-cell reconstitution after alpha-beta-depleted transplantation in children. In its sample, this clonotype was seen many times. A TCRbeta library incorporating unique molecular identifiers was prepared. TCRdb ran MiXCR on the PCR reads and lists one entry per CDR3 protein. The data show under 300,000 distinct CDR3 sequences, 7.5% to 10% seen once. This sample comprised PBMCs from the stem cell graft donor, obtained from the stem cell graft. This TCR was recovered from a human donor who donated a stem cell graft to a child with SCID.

In DNA form, the CDR3 reads TGTGCCAGCAGCGTGGAAGTGAACACTGAAGCTTTCTTT. It yields the protein CASSVEVNTEAFF. The chain joins TRBV9 to TRBJ1-1, with D unresolved. The CDR3 has 13 amino acids. V lost 2 bases and J 0 bases, leaving 5 bases between the germline ends. Germline values: CDR1 SGDLS, CDR2 YYNGEE.